The sequence of this T cell receptor (beta chain) was determined in a study of cytomegalovirus exposure and HLA in healthy donors. Primers for the PCR totalled 60 Vbeta and 13 Jbeta. Clones were sequenced by immunoSEQ multiplex PCR, and TCRdb holds only the in-frame ones, with some missing. In the table there are 130,000 or so clones, 61% of which are singletons. The germline V gene has CDR1 MRHNA and CDR2 SNTAGT. The length of the CDR3 is 16 residues. Unmatched junction bases numbered 4, after V lost 2 bases and J lost 4 bases. This clone occurred a few times. The chain uses TRBV6-4 and TRBJ2-3; 12 bases are a match to TRBD2. The sequenced sample was PBMCs. The clonotype was recovered from a male donor in good health and CMV-seronegative. The CDR3 DNA is TGTGCCAGCAGTGACCAGACTAGCGGGGGCGCAGATACGCAGTATTTT. Residues: CASSDQTSGGADTQYF.